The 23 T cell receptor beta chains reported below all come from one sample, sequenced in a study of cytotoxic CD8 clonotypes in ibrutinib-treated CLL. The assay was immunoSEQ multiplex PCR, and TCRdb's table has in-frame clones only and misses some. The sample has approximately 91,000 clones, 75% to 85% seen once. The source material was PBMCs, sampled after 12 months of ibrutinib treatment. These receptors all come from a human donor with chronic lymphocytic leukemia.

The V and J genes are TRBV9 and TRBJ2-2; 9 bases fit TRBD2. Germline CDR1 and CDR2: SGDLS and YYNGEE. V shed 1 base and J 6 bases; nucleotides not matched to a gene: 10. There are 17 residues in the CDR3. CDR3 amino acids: CASSVLSTGTSPGELFF. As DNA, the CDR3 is TGTGCCAGCAGCGTACTATCGACCGGGACTAGCCCCGGGGAGCTGTTTTTT.

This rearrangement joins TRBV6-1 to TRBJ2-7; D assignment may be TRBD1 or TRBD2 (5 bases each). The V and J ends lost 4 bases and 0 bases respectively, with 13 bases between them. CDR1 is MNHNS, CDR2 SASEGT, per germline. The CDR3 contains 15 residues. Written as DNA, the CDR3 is TGTGCCAGCAGTGGGGGGATAGCGAGCTCCTACGAGCAGTACTTC. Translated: CASSGGIASSYEQYF.

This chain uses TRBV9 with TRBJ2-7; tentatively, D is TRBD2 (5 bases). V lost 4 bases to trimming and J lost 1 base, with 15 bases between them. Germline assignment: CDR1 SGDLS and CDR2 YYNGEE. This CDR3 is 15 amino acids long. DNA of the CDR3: TGTGCCAGCAGCCCCCGTGGGGAGCAGTCCTACGAGCAGTACTTC. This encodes CASSPRGEQSYEQYF.

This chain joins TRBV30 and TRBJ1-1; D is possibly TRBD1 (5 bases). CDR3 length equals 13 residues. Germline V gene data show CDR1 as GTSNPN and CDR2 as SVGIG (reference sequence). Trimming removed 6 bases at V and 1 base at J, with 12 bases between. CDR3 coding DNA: TGTGCCTGCTGCCCCAGGGAGAACACTGAAGCTTTCTTT. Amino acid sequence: CACCPRENTEAFF.

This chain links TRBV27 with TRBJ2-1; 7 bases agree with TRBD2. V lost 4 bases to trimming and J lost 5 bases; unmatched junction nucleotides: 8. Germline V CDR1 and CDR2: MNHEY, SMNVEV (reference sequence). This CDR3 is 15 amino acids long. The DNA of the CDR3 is TGTGCCAGCAGTTGGCTGGGGGGAGGGGACAATGAGCAGTTCTTC. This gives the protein CASSWLGGGDNEQFF.

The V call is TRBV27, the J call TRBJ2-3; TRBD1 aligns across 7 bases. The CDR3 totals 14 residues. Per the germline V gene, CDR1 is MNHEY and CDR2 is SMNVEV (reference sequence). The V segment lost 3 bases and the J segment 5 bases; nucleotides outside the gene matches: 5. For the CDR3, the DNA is TGTGCCAGCAGTTTTGAGGGGGCGGGAGATACGCAGTATTTT. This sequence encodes CASSFEGAGDTQYF.

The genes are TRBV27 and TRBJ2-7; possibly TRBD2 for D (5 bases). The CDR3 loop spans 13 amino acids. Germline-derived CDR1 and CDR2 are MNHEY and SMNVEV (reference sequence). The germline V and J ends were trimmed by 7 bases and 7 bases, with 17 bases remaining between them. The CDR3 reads CASKQGGSGEQYF. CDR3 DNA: TGTGCCAGCAAGCAAGGTGGGAGTGGGGAGCAGTACTTC.

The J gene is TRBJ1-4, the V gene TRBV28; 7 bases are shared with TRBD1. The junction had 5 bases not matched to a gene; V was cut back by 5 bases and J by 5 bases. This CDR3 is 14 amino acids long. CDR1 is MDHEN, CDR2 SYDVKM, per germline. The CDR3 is CASSRWDSNEKLFF. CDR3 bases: TGTGCCAGCAGTCGTTGGGACAGCAATGAAAAACTGTTTTTT.

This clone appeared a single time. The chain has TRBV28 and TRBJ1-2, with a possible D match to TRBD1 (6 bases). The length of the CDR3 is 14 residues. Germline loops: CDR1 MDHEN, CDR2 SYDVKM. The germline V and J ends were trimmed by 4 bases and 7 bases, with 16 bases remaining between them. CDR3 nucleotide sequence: TGTGCCAGCAGTTCCGAGACAGGCGTGGGTGGCTACACCTTC. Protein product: CASSSETGVGGYTF.

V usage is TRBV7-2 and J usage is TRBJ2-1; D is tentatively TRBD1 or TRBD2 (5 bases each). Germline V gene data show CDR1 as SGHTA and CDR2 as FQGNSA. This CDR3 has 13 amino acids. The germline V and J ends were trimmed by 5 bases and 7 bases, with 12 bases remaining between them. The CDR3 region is CASSPRWGNEQFF. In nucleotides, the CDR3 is TGTGCCAGCAGCCCTAGGTGGGGGAATGAGCAGTTCTTC.

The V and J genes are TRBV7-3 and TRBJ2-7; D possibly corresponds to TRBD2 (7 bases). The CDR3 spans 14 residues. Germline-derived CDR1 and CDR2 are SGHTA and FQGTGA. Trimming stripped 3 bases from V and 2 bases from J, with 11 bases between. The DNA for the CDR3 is TGTGCCAGCAGCTTGGGAGGGGGTCCCTACGAGCAGTACTTC. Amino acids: CASSLGGGPYEQYF.

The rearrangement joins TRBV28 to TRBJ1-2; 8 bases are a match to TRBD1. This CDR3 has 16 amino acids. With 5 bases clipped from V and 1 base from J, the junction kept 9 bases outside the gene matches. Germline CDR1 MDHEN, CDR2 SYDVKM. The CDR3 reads CASSDRGDRLNYGYTF. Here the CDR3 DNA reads TGTGCCAGCAGTGACCGAGGGGACAGGCTTAACTATGGCTACACCTTC.

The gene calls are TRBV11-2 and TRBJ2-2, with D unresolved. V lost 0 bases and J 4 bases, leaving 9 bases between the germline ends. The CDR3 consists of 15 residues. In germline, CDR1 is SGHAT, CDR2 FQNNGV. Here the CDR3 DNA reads TGTGCCAGCAGCTTAGAGAGCCGTGGCACCGGGGAGCTGTTTTTT. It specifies CASSLESRGTGELFF.

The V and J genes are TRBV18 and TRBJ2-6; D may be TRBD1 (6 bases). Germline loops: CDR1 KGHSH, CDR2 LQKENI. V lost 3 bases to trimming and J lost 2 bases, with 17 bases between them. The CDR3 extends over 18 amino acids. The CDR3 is CASSPPQGGAPGANVLTF. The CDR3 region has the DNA TGTGCCAGCTCACCCCCACAGGGTGGGGCGCCTGGGGCCAACGTCCTGACTTTC.

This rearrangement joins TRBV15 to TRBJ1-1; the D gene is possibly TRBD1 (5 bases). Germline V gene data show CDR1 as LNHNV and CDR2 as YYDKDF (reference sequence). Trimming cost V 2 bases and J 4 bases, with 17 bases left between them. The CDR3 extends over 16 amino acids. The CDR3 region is CATSRSIGASGTEAFF. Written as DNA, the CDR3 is TGTGCCACCAGCAGAAGCATTGGGGCCTCGGGCACTGAAGCTTTCTTT.

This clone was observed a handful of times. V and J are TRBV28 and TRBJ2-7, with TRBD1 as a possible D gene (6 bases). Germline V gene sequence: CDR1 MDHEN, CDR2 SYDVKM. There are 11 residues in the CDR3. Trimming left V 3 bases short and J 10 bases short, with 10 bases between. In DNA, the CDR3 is TGTGCCAGCAGTTTCAACAGGGACCAGTACTTC. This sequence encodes CASSFNRDQYF.

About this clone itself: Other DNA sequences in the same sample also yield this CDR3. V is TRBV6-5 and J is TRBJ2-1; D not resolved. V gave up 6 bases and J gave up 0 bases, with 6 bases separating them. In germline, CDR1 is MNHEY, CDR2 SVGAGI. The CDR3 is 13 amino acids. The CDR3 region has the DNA TGTGCCAGCAGGGGAAGCTCCTACAATGAGCAGTTCTTC. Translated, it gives CASRGSSYNEQFF.

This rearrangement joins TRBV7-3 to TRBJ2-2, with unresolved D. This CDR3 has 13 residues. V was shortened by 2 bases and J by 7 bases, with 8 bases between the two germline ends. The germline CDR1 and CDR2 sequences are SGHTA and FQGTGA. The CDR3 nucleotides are TGTGCCAGCAGCTTAGGTTGGGGCGGGGAGCTGTTTTTT. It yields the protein CASSLGWGGELFF.

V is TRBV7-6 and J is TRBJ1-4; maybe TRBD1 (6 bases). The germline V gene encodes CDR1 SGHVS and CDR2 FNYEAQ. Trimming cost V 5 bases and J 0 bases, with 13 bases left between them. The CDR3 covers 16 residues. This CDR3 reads CASSRGARATNEKLFF. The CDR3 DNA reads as TGTGCCAGCAGCCGGGGGGCTCGTGCAACTAATGAAAAACTGTTTTTT.

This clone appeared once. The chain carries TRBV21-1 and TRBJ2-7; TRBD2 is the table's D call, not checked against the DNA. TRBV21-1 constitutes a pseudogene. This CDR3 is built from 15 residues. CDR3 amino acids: CASSKALRFGCEQYF. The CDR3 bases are TGTGCCAGCAGCAAAGCGCTGCGGTTTGGGTGCGAGCAGTACTTC.

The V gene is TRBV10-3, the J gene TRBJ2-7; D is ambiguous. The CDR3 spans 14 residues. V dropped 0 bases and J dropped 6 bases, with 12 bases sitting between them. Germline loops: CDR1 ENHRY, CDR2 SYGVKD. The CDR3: CAISESVFSTEQYF. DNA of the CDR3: TGTGCCATCAGTGAGTCAGTCTTTAGCACCGAGCAGTACTTC.

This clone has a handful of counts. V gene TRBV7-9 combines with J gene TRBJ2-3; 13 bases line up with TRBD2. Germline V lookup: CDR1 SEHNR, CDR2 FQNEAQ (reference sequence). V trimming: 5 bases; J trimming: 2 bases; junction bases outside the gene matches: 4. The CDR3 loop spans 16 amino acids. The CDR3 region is CASSRLAGGPTDTQYF. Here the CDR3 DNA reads TGTGCCAGCAGCCGACTAGCGGGAGGACCCACAGATACGCAGTATTTT.

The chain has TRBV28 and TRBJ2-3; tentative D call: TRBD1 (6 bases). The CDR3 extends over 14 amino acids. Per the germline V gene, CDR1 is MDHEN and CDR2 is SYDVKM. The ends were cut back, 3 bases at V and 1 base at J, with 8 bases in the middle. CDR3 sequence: CASSFPGGTDTQYF. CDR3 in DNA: TGTGCCAGCAGTTTTCCAGGGGGCACAGATACGCAGTATTTT.